Below, 26 T cell receptor beta chains from the same sample are listed, as sequenced in a study of cytomegalovirus exposure and HLA in healthy donors. Using immunoSEQ multiplex PCR, the repertoire was profiled, and TCRdb retains in-frame clones only, with some absent. In the table there are 60,000 to 80,000 clones, just under 85% of which are singletons. The sample was PBMCs. These receptor sequences come from a man aged 25 to 45 in good health and CMV-seronegative.

The chain couples TRBV5-1 to TRBJ2-4; 12 bases fit TRBD2. The CDR3 contains 16 residues. V lost 3 bases, J lost 3 bases, and 4 bases stayed unmatched. Per the germline V gene, CDR1 is SGHRS and CDR2 is YFSETQ. The CDR3 is CASSSSGRDGKNIQYF. Here the CDR3 DNA reads TGCGCCAGCAGCTCTAGCGGGAGGGACGGCAAAAACATTCAGTACTTC. The full variable domain, completed using reference TRBV5-1 and TRBJ2-4, is KAGVTQTPRYLIKTRGQQVTLSCSPISGHRSVSWYQQTPGQGLQFLFEYFSETQRNKGNFPGRFSGRQFSNSRSEMNVSTLELGDSALYLCASSSSGRDGKNIQYFGAGTRLSVL.

The rearrangement uses TRBV7-6 and TRBJ1-2, with D maybe TRBD1 (6 bases). The CDR3 totals 13 residues. V gave up 2 bases and J gave up 6 bases, with 10 bases separating them. Germline lookup yields CDR1 SGHVS and CDR2 FNYEAQ. CDR3 region: CASSLWAGDGYTF. The DNA for the CDR3 is TGTGCCAGCAGCTTATGGGCAGGGGATGGCTACACCTTC.

The chain uses TRBV6-5 and TRBJ1-5, with a possible D match to TRBD1 (5 bases). The CDR3 has 14 amino acids. V was clipped by 8 bases and J by 0 bases, with 11 bases between them. The germline CDR1 and CDR2 sequences are MNHEY and SVGAGI. The CDR3 sequence is CASRGDYSNQPQHF. The CDR3 bases are TGTGCCAGCCGGGGGGATTATAGCAATCAGCCCCAGCATTTT.

The chain couples TRBV27 to TRBJ2-3, with D possibly being TRBD1 (6 bases). The CDR3 loop spans 11 amino acids. Between the trimmed V and J ends, which lost 5 bases and 7 bases, there was a span of 7 bases. The germline gives CDR1 MNHEY, CDR2 SMNVEV (reference sequence). In DNA form, the CDR3 reads TGTGCCAGCAGTACAGGGAATACGCAGTATTTT. This encodes CASSTGNTQYF.

The gene calls are TRBV4-1 and TRBJ2-1; TRBD1 agrees at 9 bases. CDR3 length equals 15 residues. CDR1 and CDR2 from the germline V gene are MGHRA and YSYEKL. V shed 4 bases, J shed 7 bases, and the junction held 8 bases outside the gene matches. The CDR3 is CASSLTGGAGNEQFF. For the CDR3, the DNA is TGCGCCAGCAGCCTCACAGGGGGCGCGGGGAATGAGCAGTTCTTC.

The chain couples TRBV15 to TRBJ2-7, with TRBD1 identical over 8 bases. After removal of 11 bases from V and 3 bases from J, the junction contained 6 bases not matched to a gene. Germline loops: CDR1 LNHNV, CDR2 YYDKDF (reference sequence). CDR3 length: 12 amino acids. The CDR3 DNA sequence: TGTGCCGCCGGGACAGGTGTCTACGAGCAGTACTTC. Its protein product is CAAGTGVYEQYF.

The chain uses TRBV5-1 and TRBJ2-3; TRBD2 matches at 9 bases. The V segment lost 3 bases and the J segment 2 bases; nucleotides outside the gene matches: 10. The V gene's germline CDR1 is SGHRS and CDR2 YFSETQ. The CDR3 length is 17 residues. The CDR3 DNA reads as TGCGCCAGCAGCTCCCTGCTTTCTAGCGGGACCACAGATACGCAGTATTTT. Its translation: CASSSLLSSGTTDTQYF. Combining the CDR3 with reference TRBV5-1 and TRBJ2-3 gives the whole variable domain KAGVTQTPRYLIKTRGQQVTLSCSPISGHRSVSWYQQTPGQGLQFLFEYFSETQRNKGNFPGRFSGRQFSNSRSEMNVSTLELGDSALYLCASSSLLSSGTTDTQYFGPGTRLTVL.

The rearrangement joins TRBV5-1 to TRBJ1-1; D uncertain. Germline lookup yields CDR1 SGHRS and CDR2 YFSETQ. The CDR3 covers 14 residues. V lost 0 bases to trimming and J lost 1 base, with 7 bases between them. As DNA, the CDR3 is TGCGCCAGCAGCTTGGGCCAGGAGAACACTGAAGCTTTCTTT. It codes for CASSLGQENTEAFF.

This chain connects TRBV21-1 to TRBJ2-7; the table calls TRBD2, which could not be checked here. TRBV21-1 is a pseudogene. The CDR3 is 16 residues long. The CDR3 loop is CASSKVARPLHYEQYV. The CDR3 region has the DNA TGTGCCAGCAGCAAAGTCGCGAGGCCCCTACACTACGAGCAGTACGTC.

The J gene is TRBJ1-2, the V gene TRBV7-9; 7 positions agree with TRBD1. J lost 7 bases, V lost 4 bases, and 9 bases had no gene match. CDR3 length equals 14 residues. CDR1 is SEHNR and CDR2 is FQNEAQ in the germline V gene (reference sequence). The CDR3 bases are TGTGCCAGCAGCTCCTTCCGGGGGACAGCTGGCTACACCTTC. Amino acid sequence: CASSSFRGTAGYTF.

This rearrangement joins TRBV12-5 to TRBJ2-5; 7 positions match TRBD1. Germline CDR1 and CDR2: LGHNT and FRNRAP. There are 14 residues in the CDR3. V trimming: 5 bases; J trimming: 1 base; junction bases outside the gene matches: 4. The CDR3 loop is CASGKGTAQETQYF. CDR3 sequence (DNA): TGTGCTAGTGGTAAAGGGACAGCCCAAGAGACCCAGTACTTC.

The V call is TRBV6-5, the J call TRBJ1-5; 7 bases match TRBD1. This CDR3 comprises 14 residues. Germline CDR1 is MNHEY and CDR2 is SVGAGI. After removal of 6 bases from V and 3 bases from J, the junction contained 5 bases not matched to a gene. DNA for the CDR3: TGTGCCAGCAGCGGGACAGAACCCAATCAGCCCCAGCATTTT. Its translation is CASSGTEPNQPQHF.

This chain uses TRBV23-1 with TRBJ2-1; TRBD1 might be the D (6 bases). TRBV23-1 is recorded as an ORF, its role being uncertain. Trimming took off 4 bases at V and 0 bases at J, with 13 bases between the two ends. This CDR3 contains 16 residues. CDR3 region: CASSPQGPNSYNEQFF. CDR3 nucleotides: TGCGCCAGCAGTCCCCAGGGGCCGAACTCCTACAATGAGCAGTTCTTC.

This clone was recorded only once. The rearrangement links TRBV15 to TRBJ2-5, with D uncertain. CDR1 is LNHNV and CDR2 is YYDKDF in the germline V gene (reference sequence). V was cut by 3 bases and J by 1 base, with 6 bases left in between. The CDR3 consists of 13 residues. The CDR3, as DNA: TGTGCCACCAGCAGCGACTTCCAAGAGACCCAGTACTTC. Its translation is CATSSDFQETQYF.

This chain uses TRBV13 with TRBJ2-7; D not resolved. CDR1 is PRHDT, CDR2 FYEKMQ, per germline (reference sequence). This CDR3 comprises 14 residues. V was trimmed by 5 bases and J by 2 bases, leaving 13 bases between them. CDR3 protein: CASSTRHGTYEQYV. CDR3 coding DNA: TGTGCCAGCAGCACTCGACACGGTACCTACGAGCAGTACGTC.

A note on this clone: The same CDR3 can be traced to other DNA sequences in this sample. The chain is built from TRBV4-3 and TRBJ1-3; the D gene is possibly TRBD1 (6 bases). Trimming took off 4 bases at V and 0 bases at J, with 10 bases between the two ends. Germline V lookup: CDR1 LGHNA, CDR2 YSLEER. The CDR3 has 15 amino acids. CDR3 sequence: CASSRDRSSGNTIYF. CDR3 in DNA: TGCGCCAGCAGCCGAGACAGGTCCTCTGGAAACACCATATATTTT.

This clone was recorded a few times. J is TRBJ2-7 and V is TRBV9, with 11 bases identical to TRBD2. The germline V gene has CDR1 SGDLS and CDR2 YYNGEE. With 0 bases clipped from V and 2 bases from J, the junction kept 1 base outside the gene matches. The CDR3 loop spans 15 amino acids. The chain's CDR3 is CASSVGLAGTYEQYF. Written as DNA, the CDR3 is TGTGCCAGCAGCGTAGGACTAGCGGGGACCTACGAGCAGTACTTC.

The chain has TRBV30 and TRBJ1-1, with 8 nucleotides matching TRBD1. Germline V gene data show CDR1 as GTSNPN and CDR2 as SVGIG (reference sequence). This CDR3 comprises 18 residues. Trimming cost V 0 bases and J 0 bases; bases outside gene matches: 12. The DNA of the CDR3 is TGTGCCTGGAGTGTACGTGTATGGGACAGGCCGATGAACACTGAAGCTTTCTTT. It is translated as CAWSVRVWDRPMNTEAFF.

A single count supports this clone. This chain links TRBV2 with TRBJ2-3, with TRBD2 matching 11 bases. The germline gives CDR1 SNHLY, CDR2 FYNNEI. V lost 5 bases to trimming and J lost 0 bases; unmatched junction nucleotides: 10. There are 18 residues in the CDR3. The CDR3: CASSILTSGSLSTDTQYF. CDR3 nucleotides: TGTGCCAGCAGTATTTTAACTAGCGGGAGTCTTAGCACAGATACGCAGTATTTT.

The chain joins TRBV2 to TRBJ1-5, with D possibly matching TRBD1 (5 bases). The CDR3 loop spans 13 amino acids. The germline V gene has CDR1 SNHLY and CDR2 FYNNEI. V was clipped by 4 bases and J by 6 bases, with 10 bases between them. Here the CDR3 reads CASSVGGAQPQHF. As DNA, the CDR3 is TGTGCCAGCAGTGTGGGTGGGGCTCAGCCCCAGCATTTT.

The V gene is TRBV11-2, the J gene TRBJ1-2; D not resolved. The V gene lost 2 bases and the J gene lost 4 bases, with 8 bases spanning the gap. This CDR3 is built from 13 residues. Germline lookup yields CDR1 SGHAT and CDR2 FQNNGV. CDR3 protein: CASSLHRSYGYTF. The CDR3 DNA is TGTGCCAGCAGCTTACACAGAAGCTATGGCTACACCTTC.

The chain combines TRBV5-1 with TRBJ1-2, with 8 nucleotides matching TRBD1. CDR3 size: 16 residues. V shed 7 bases and J 0 bases; nucleotides not matched to a gene: 11. The V gene's germline CDR1 is SGHRS and CDR2 YFSETQ. The CDR3 DNA follows: TGCGCCAGCTCCTCCGCAGGGGGCCCGACTAACTATGGCTACACCTTC. Its translation: CASSSAGGPTNYGYTF.

This chain joins TRBV6-5 and TRBJ2-1; tentatively, D is TRBD2 (6 bases). Between the trimmed V and J ends, which lost 6 bases and 6 bases, there was a span of 15 bases. This CDR3 has 14 amino acids. Germline V gene lookup returns CDR1 MNHEY and CDR2 SVGAGI. The CDR3 loop is CASRRSWGGNEQFF. Here the CDR3 DNA reads TGTGCCAGCAGGAGGAGCTGGGGAGGCAATGAGCAGTTCTTC.

V and J are TRBV19 and TRBJ1-4, with 10 bases aligning to TRBD1. This CDR3 is 17 amino acids long. The germline CDR1 and CDR2 sequences are LNHDA and SQIVND (reference sequence). V shed 3 bases and J 8 bases; nucleotides not matched to a gene: 12. The CDR3, as DNA: TGTGCCAGTAGTATTCGGACAGGGGGACGGTGGACCGAAAAACTGTTTTTT. It specifies CASSIRTGGRWTEKLFF.

The chain combines TRBV7-9 with TRBJ1-4; D is possibly TRBD1 (5 bases). CDR3 length equals 13 residues. V lost 4 bases to trimming and J lost 7 bases, with 10 bases between them. The germline CDR1 and CDR2 sequences are SEHNR and FQNEAQ (reference sequence). CDR3 in amino acids: CASSWGGVEKLFF. DNA of the CDR3: TGTGCCAGCAGCTGGGGGGGAGTTGAAAAACTGTTTTTT.

This chain connects TRBV6-5 to TRBJ2-1, with 7 bases that match TRBD2. Germline V gene sequence: CDR1 MNHEY, CDR2 SVGAGI. CDR3 length: 14 residues. The ends lost 2 bases at V and 8 bases at J; junction bases unmatched: 6. As DNA, the CDR3 is TGTGCCAGCAGTTACCCGGGACTAACCGATGAGCAGTTCTTC. Translating gives CASSYPGLTDEQFF.